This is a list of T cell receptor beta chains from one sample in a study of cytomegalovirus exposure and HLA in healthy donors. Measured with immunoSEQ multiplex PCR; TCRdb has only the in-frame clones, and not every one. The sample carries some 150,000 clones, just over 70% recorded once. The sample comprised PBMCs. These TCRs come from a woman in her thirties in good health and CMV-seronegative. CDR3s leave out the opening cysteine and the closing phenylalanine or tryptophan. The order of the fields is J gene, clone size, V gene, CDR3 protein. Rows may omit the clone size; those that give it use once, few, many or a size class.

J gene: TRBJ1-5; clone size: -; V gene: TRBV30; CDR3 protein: AWSVGGRGYSNQPQH
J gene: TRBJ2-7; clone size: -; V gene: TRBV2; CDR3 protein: ASSLQGGALPSEQY
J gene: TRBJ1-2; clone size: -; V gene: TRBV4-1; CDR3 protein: ASSHGTGVGYT
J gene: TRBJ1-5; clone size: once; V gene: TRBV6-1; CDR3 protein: ASTRGQGDSEPQH
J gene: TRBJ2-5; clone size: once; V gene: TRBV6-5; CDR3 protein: ASRQRNQETQY
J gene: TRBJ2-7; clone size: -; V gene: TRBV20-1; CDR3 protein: SARRDEQY
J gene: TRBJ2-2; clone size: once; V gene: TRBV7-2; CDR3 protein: ASSLVYTGELF
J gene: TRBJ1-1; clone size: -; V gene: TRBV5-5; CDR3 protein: ASSLGAGTGWTEAF
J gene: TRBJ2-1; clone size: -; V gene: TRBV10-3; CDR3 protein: AISEGLAGGLVPVNEQF
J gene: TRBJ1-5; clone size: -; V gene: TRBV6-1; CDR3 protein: ASSYQGGEQPQH
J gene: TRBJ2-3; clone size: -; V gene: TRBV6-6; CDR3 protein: ASSARTPGDTQY
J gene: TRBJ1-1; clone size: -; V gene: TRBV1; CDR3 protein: TSTRSQNTEAF
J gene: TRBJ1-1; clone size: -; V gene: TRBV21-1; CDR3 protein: ASRRAGQRMNTEAF
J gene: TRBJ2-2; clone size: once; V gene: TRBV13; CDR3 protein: ASSFSTSSGELF
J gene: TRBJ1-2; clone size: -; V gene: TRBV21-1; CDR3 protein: ASTINAGTDMPWDGYT
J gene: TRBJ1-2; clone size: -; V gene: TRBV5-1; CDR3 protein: ASSLGGASNYGYT
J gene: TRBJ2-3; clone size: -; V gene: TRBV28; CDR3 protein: ASSLQRGLLTDTQY